This passage covers 9 T cell receptor beta chains from one sample sequenced in a study of T cell responses to AZD1222 COVID-19 vaccine. Using immunoSEQ multiplex PCR, the repertoire was profiled, and TCRdb retains in-frame clones only, with some absent. This sample yields some 84,000 clones, of which around 85% are seen a single time; roughly 10% belongs to the top ten. Source: peripheral blood, taken 28 days after the second AZD1222 dose. The receptor set was obtained from an adult who received the AZD1222 COVID-19 vaccine.

The rearrangement links TRBV9 to TRBJ1-1; D not resolved. Germline CDR1 is SGDLS and CDR2 is YYNGEE. The CDR3 is made up of 14 amino acids. The germline V and J ends were trimmed by 0 bases and 0 bases, with 6 bases remaining between them. CDR3 in DNA: TGTGCCAGCAGCGTAGGGCGGCTGAACACTGAAGCTTTCTTT. It is translated as CASSVGRLNTEAFF.

In DNA form, the CDR3 reads TGCACCAGCAGCCCATTGGGGCGGCGACCCTATTTTTACGAGCAGTACTTC. Translation: CTSSPLGRRPYFYEQYF. The chain carries TRBV1 and TRBJ2-7; no check of the table's D call, TRBD1, against the DNA was made. TRBV1 is deemed a pseudogene. This CDR3 comprises 17 residues.

The V call is TRBV19, the J call TRBJ2-5, with a possible D match to TRBD2 (5 bases). This CDR3 spans 16 amino acids. Germline CDR1 reads LNHDA; CDR2 reads SQIVND (reference sequence). Trimming left V 2 bases short and J 1 base short, with 14 bases between. The CDR3 region is CASSITSSRGQETQYF. The CDR3 region has the DNA TGTGCCAGTAGTATAACGTCCAGTCGGGGCCAAGAGACCCAGTACTTC.

The rearrangement uses TRBV4-2 and TRBJ2-7; D perhaps matches TRBD2 (5 bases). The germline V gene encodes CDR1 LGHNA and CDR2 YNFKEQ. The V gene lost 1 base and the J gene lost 7 bases, with 11 bases spanning the gap. The CDR3 runs to 13 residues. The CDR3 region has the DNA TGTGCCAGCAGCCAAGTAACCTCGGGGGAGCAGTACTTC. Translation gives CASSQVTSGEQYF.

The chain employs TRBV3-1 (or the pseudogene TRBV3-2) and TRBJ2-5; D is perhaps TRBD1 or TRBD2 (5 bases each). CDR1 is LGHDT and CDR2 is YNNKEL in the germline V gene (reference sequence). V shed 7 bases and J shed 2 bases, with 14 bases lying between them. The CDR3 contains 14 residues. The CDR3, as DNA: TGTGCCAGCAACCTTGGGACGCGTCAAGAGACCCAGTACTTC. It specifies CASNLGTRQETQYF.

The chain has TRBV30 and TRBJ2-3; D unclear. Germline V lookup: CDR1 GTSNPN, CDR2 SVGIG (reference sequence). The CDR3 has 14 amino acids. V gave up 2 bases and J gave up 2 bases, with 11 bases separating them. The CDR3 sequence: CAWSFGQPTDTQYF. The CDR3 bases are TGTGCCTGGAGTTTTGGCCAGCCCACAGATACGCAGTATTTT. Full variable domain (outside the CDR3, taken from reference TRBV30 and TRBJ2-3): SQTIHQWPATLVQPVGSPLSLECTVEGTSNPNLYWYRQAAGRGLQLLFYSVGIGQISSEVPQNLSASRPQDRQFILSSKKLLLSDSGFYLCAWSFGQPTDTQYFGPGTRLTVL.

V usage is TRBV7-3 and J usage is TRBJ2-6; D is unclear. Germline CDR1 and CDR2: SGHTA and FQGTGA. This CDR3 is built from 15 residues. Trimming removed 4 bases at V and 0 bases at J, with 7 bases between. The CDR3 here is CASSSTISGANVLTF. CDR3 nucleotide sequence: TGTGCCAGCAGCTCGACGATCTCTGGGGCCAACGTCCTGACTTTC.

The CDR3 protein is CASSSQGAGNSGYTF. The CDR3 DNA reads TGTGCCAGCAGTTCACAGGGGGCGGGCAATAGTGGCTACACCTTC. The J gene is TRBJ1-2, the V gene TRBV28, with 9 nucleotides matching TRBD1. Trimming removed 4 bases from V and 7 bases from J; junction bases left unmatched: 10. This CDR3 is built from 15 residues. Germline V gives CDR1 MDHEN, CDR2 SYDVKM.

CDR3 loop: CASSEGSGANVLTF. The DNA of the CDR3 is TGTGCCAGCTCCGAGGGCTCTGGGGCCAACGTCCTGACTTTC. The gene calls are TRBV6-5 and TRBJ2-6, with a tentative D call TRBD2 (5 bases). The CDR3 consists of 14 residues. CDR1 and CDR2 (germline): MNHEY, SVGAGI. Trimming took 8 bases from V and 0 from J, leaving 8 bases between them.